The 31 T cell receptor beta chains below come from one sample, sequenced in a study of blood T cell repertoires in COVID-19. This table comes from immunoSEQ multiplex PCR, and its TCRdb copy is limited to in-frame clones, with some not included. The data show over 100,000 clones, roughly 80% seen once. The sample taken for sequencing was peripheral blood. These receptors all come from a woman in her sixties with acute or convalescent COVID-19.

The genes are TRBV27 and TRBJ2-3, with D tentatively TRBD1 (6 bases). V lost 4 bases, J lost 6 bases, and 11 bases lay in between. The CDR3 covers 13 residues. CDR1 and CDR2 from the germline V gene are MNHEY and SMNVEV (reference sequence). In DNA, the CDR3 is TGTGCCAGCAGTTATAGGGGGTCCGATACGCAGTATTTT. Protein product: CASSYRGSDTQYF.

The chain recombines TRBV6-2 or TRBV6-3 with TRBJ1-1; D call uncertain. Germline assignment: CDR1 MNHEY and CDR2 SVGEGT. V was pared by 4 bases and J by 0 bases, with 6 bases between. This CDR3 is built from 13 residues. CDR3 region: CASSFTVNTEAFF. Here the CDR3 DNA reads TGTGCCAGCAGTTTTACGGTGAACACTGAAGCTTTCTTT.

The chain links TRBV7-3 to TRBJ1-1; D is perhaps TRBD1 (6 bases). Germline-derived CDR1 and CDR2 are SGHTA and FQGTGA. The CDR3 totals 15 residues. Trimming pared 5 bases from V and 1 base from J, leaving 14 bases between. CDR3 sequence: CASSDRGGPNTEAFF. The CDR3 DNA is TGTGCCAGCAGCGACCGGGGGGGCCCGAACACTGAAGCTTTCTTT.

This chain uses TRBV30 with TRBJ1-6, with unresolved D. Trimming stripped 3 bases from V and 8 bases from J, with 17 bases between. This CDR3 is built from 15 residues. Germline V lookup: CDR1 GTSNPN, CDR2 SVGIG (reference sequence). The CDR3 region is CAWSTDGGSDSPLHF. CDR3 nucleotide sequence: TGTGCCTGGAGCACGGACGGTGGGAGTGATTCACCCCTCCACTTT.

This clone appeared once. The chain uses TRBV20-1 and TRBJ1-5; TRBD1 is a possible D gene (6 bases). Germline loops: CDR1 DFQATT, CDR2 SNEGSKA (reference sequence). CDR3 length: 14 amino acids. The germline V and J ends were trimmed by 3 bases and 2 bases, with 11 bases remaining between them. The CDR3 sequence: CSASQGMGNQPQHF. CDR3 sequence (DNA): TGCAGTGCTAGTCAGGGGATGGGCAATCAGCCCCAGCATTTT.

This chain joins TRBV30 and TRBJ1-5; 11 bases are shared with TRBD1. CDR3 length equals 16 residues. The V gene's germline CDR1 is GTSNPN and CDR2 SVGIG (reference sequence). V shed 1 base, J shed 1 base, and the junction held 3 bases outside the gene matches. The CDR3 is CAWSGGTGGSNQPQHF. In DNA, the CDR3 is TGTGCCTGGAGTGGAGGGACAGGGGGGAGCAATCAGCCCCAGCATTTT.

With regard to this clone: Within the sample, other DNA sequences also encode this same CDR3. This chain uses TRBV19 with TRBJ1-6; the match to TRBD1 covers 8 bases. The CDR3 covers 13 residues. Germline V gives CDR1 LNHDA, CDR2 SQIVND (reference sequence). V was clipped by 10 bases and J by 7 bases; unmatched bases: 6. This CDR3 reads CATRTGTNSPLHF. CDR3 bases: TGTGCCACAAGGACAGGGACGAATTCACCCCTCCACTTT.

V is TRBV6-5 and J is TRBJ1-3, with D uncertain. The CDR3 has 14 residues. Germline CDR1 reads MNHEY; CDR2 reads SVGAGI. Between the trimmed V and J ends, which lost 10 bases and 0 bases, there was a span of 13 bases. The CDR3 sequence: CATLAPGSGNTIYF. The CDR3 nucleotides read TGTGCCACCCTTGCCCCAGGCTCTGGAAACACCATATATTTT.

This chain uses TRBV6-2 or TRBV6-3 with TRBJ2-1; possibly TRBD2 for D (6 bases). Germline values: CDR1 MNHEY, CDR2 SVGEGT. This CDR3 comprises 14 residues. The germline V and J ends were trimmed by 2 bases and 3 bases, with 8 bases remaining between them. For the CDR3, the DNA is TGTGCCAGCAGTTACGGGGGGAACTACAATGAGCAGTTCTTC. Translated, it gives CASSYGGNYNEQFF.

The chain employs TRBV12-3 or TRBV12-4 and TRBJ1-1; possibly TRBD1 for D (6 bases). V lost 5 bases, J lost 5 bases, and 12 bases lay in between. The CDR3 loop spans 13 amino acids. In nucleotides, the CDR3 is TGTGCCAGCAGTCCTCAGGGGCTGACTGAAGCTTTCTTT. This gives the protein CASSPQGLTEAFF.

This clone appeared a single time. The chain uses TRBV5-1 and TRBJ2-1; D is uncertain. The CDR3 consists of 13 residues. Germline V gives CDR1 SGHRS, CDR2 YFSETQ. The V gene lost 2 bases and the J gene lost 6 bases, with 9 bases spanning the gap. The CDR3 loop reads CASSFPVCNEQFF. CDR3 DNA sequence: TGCGCCAGCAGCTTCCCGGTCTGCAATGAGCAGTTCTTC.

The rearrangement uses TRBV5-1 and TRBJ2-5; 9 positions match TRBD2. This CDR3 is 14 amino acids long. Losses at the gene ends were 3 bases for V and 4 bases for J; bases not matched to a gene: 4. Germline V gene sequence: CDR1 SGHRS, CDR2 YFSETQ. CDR3 nucleotide sequence: TGCGCCAGCAGCTACATAGCGGGAGTAGAGACCCAGTACTTC. Its protein is CASSYIAGVETQYF.

The chain recombines TRBV6-5 with TRBJ1-1; weak D call: TRBD1 (5 bases). The CDR3 runs to 14 residues. Looked up from germline, CDR1 is MNHEY and CDR2 is SVGAGI. The V end was cut by 2 bases, the J end by 5 bases, with 12 bases between. In DNA form, the CDR3 reads TGTGCCAGCAGTTACGGTCTGGGGCAGACTGAAGCTTTCTTT. Protein sequence: CASSYGLGQTEAFF.

CDR3 DNA: TGTGCCAGCAGCCAAGTACGACAGGTTAACACTGAAGCTTTCTTT. Translating it yields CASSQVRQVNTEAFF. This chain uses TRBV4-2 with TRBJ1-1; perhaps TRBD1 as D (6 bases). Germline CDR1 reads LGHNA; CDR2 reads YNFKEQ. This CDR3 is built from 15 residues. V shed 1 base and J shed 2 bases, with 11 bases lying between them.

The rearrangement links TRBV14 to TRBJ1-1, with 8 nucleotides matching TRBD1. V was clipped by 8 bases and J by 5 bases; unmatched bases: 7. The CDR3 is 13 amino acids. Per the germline V gene, CDR1 is SGHDN and CDR2 is FVKESK. The CDR3: CASEQGEGTEAFF. The CDR3 DNA is TGTGCCAGCGAACAGGGGGAGGGGACTGAAGCTTTCTTT.

The chain uses TRBV30 and TRBJ1-1, with 7 positions matching TRBD1. This CDR3 spans 14 amino acids. Germline loops: CDR1 GTSNPN, CDR2 SVGIG (reference sequence). V lost 3 bases to trimming and J lost 5 bases; unmatched junction nucleotides: 9. CDR3 region: CAWSLYTGETEAFF. As DNA, the CDR3 is TGTGCCTGGAGCCTTTATACAGGGGAGACTGAAGCTTTCTTT.

The rearrangement uses TRBV7-9 and TRBJ2-7; possibly TRBD2 for D (6 bases). There are 13 residues in the CDR3. Per germline, CDR1 SEHNR and CDR2 FQNEAQ (reference sequence). V was pared by 8 bases and J by 2 bases, with 13 bases between. DNA of the CDR3: TGTGCCAGCCGGGGCGGGGCCGCCTACGAGCAGTACTTC. This translates into CASRGGAAYEQYF.

This rearrangement joins TRBV6-1 to TRBJ1-5; possible D gene TRBD1, 5 bases. The CDR3 is 17 amino acids. Trimming took 3 bases from V and 0 from J, leaving 15 bases between them. CDR1 and CDR2 (germline): MNHNS, SASEGT. The CDR3 DNA follows: TGTGCCAGCAGTGAGTTGGGCAGGGCCTATAGCAATCAGCCCCAGCATTTT. It codes for CASSELGRAYSNQPQHF.

The chain uses TRBV11-2 and TRBJ1-6, with a tentative D call TRBD1 (6 bases). This CDR3 spans 15 amino acids. The V gene lost 5 bases and the J gene lost 7 bases, with 15 bases spanning the gap. Germline CDR1 reads SGHAT; CDR2 reads FQNNGV. CDR3 region: CASSRSGQLNSPLHF. CDR3 bases: TGTGCCAGCAGCCGTTCTGGACAGCTAAATTCACCCCTCCACTTT.

The genes are TRBV6-5 and TRBJ2-3; TRBD2 agrees at 8 bases. The ends lost 5 bases at V and 0 bases at J; junction bases unmatched: 4. The germline V gene encodes CDR1 MNHEY and CDR2 SVGAGI. The CDR3 spans 15 residues. For the CDR3, the DNA is TGTGCCAGCAGTCCGCGGGGGGACAGCACAGATACGCAGTATTTT. It encodes CASSPRGDSTDTQYF.

The rearrangement joins TRBV28 to TRBJ1-2; D may be TRBD1 (5 bases). The CDR3 covers 15 residues. Trimming left V 5 bases short and J 10 bases short, with 23 bases between. Germline-derived CDR1 and CDR2 are MDHEN and SYDVKM. The CDR3 region has the DNA TGTGCCAGCAGTCCCCCCGGCCAGGGTATCGTTTCCTACACCTTC. Protein sequence: CASSPPGQGIVSYTF.

This clone has a single count. The V call is TRBV3-1 (or the pseudogene TRBV3-2), the J call TRBJ2-3; possible D gene TRBD2, 5 bases. The germline V gene encodes CDR1 LGHDT and CDR2 YNNKEL (reference sequence). Trimming shortened V by 0 bases and J by 4 bases, and 20 bases separated the two germline ends. The CDR3 runs 18 residues. The DNA for the CDR3 is TGTGCCAGCAGCCAAGATGTGGCTAGCTCCTACCCCCCAGATACGCAGTATTTT. As protein: CASSQDVASSYPPDTQYF.

The V call is TRBV29-1, the J call TRBJ1-1, with 9 bases that match TRBD1. V was clipped by 7 bases and J by 1 base; unmatched bases: 16. This CDR3 comprises 17 residues. The germline V gene encodes CDR1 SQVTM and CDR2 ANQGSEA. The DNA of the CDR3 is TGCAGCGCTGATACGGGACAGGGCCCTTGGGGGAACACTGAAGCTTTCTTT. Residues: CSADTGQGPWGNTEAFF.

This chain joins TRBV6-6 and TRBJ1-2; 7 bases line up with TRBD1. Germline CDR1 and CDR2: MNHNY and SVGAGI (reference sequence). Trimming removed 6 bases from V and 4 bases from J; junction bases left unmatched: 5. The CDR3 has 13 amino acids. The CDR3 loop reads CASSQGQFYGYTF. The CDR3 DNA reads as TGTGCCAGCAGCCAGGGACAGTTCTATGGCTACACCTTC.

This chain connects TRBV5-1 to TRBJ2-5; no definite D call. CDR3 size: 12 residues. Germline assignment: CDR1 SGHRS and CDR2 YFSETQ. Trimming took 4 bases from V and 1 from J, leaving 5 bases between them. The CDR3: CASSRSQETQYF. The CDR3 DNA reads TGCGCCAGCAGCCGGTCCCAAGAGACCCAGTACTTC.

The gene calls are TRBV27 and TRBJ1-4; 8 nucleotides line up with TRBD1. This CDR3 is 15 amino acids long. CDR1 and CDR2 (germline): MNHEY, SMNVEV (reference sequence). Trimming took 6 bases from V and 6 from J; bases not matched to a gene: 9. For the CDR3, the DNA is TGTGCCAGCAGATCGCCTGACAGGGGAGATGAAAAACTGTTTTTT. Translated: CASRSPDRGDEKLFF. Using reference TRBV27 and TRBJ1-4 for the parts outside the CDR3, the full variable domain is EAQVTQNPRYLITVTGKKLTVTCSQNMNHEYMSWYRQDPGLGLRQIYYSMNVEVTDKGDVPEGYKVSRKEKRNFPLILESPSPNQTSLYFCASRSPDRGDEKLFFGSGTQLSVL.

The chain couples TRBV5-6 to TRBJ2-2; D gene unclear. The V and J ends lost 2 bases and 3 bases respectively, with 5 bases between them. The CDR3 extends over 13 amino acids. CDR1 is SGHDT, CDR2 YYEEEE, per germline. CDR3 amino acids: CASSFVDTGELFF. CDR3 DNA sequence: TGTGCCAGCAGCTTCGTCGACACCGGGGAGCTGTTTTTT.

This clone was detected a few times. The rearrangement links TRBV6-1 to TRBJ1-5, with a possible D match to TRBD1 (5 bases). The CDR3 is 16 residues long. Germline CDR1 is MNHNS and CDR2 is SASEGT. Trimming removed 3 bases from V and 2 bases from J, with 14 bases in between. As DNA, the CDR3 is TGTGCCAGCAGTGACACGTTAGGGGTGCGCAATCAGCCCCAGCATTTT. This translates into CASSDTLGVRNQPQHF.

This clone showed up just once. The genes are TRBV7-2 and TRBJ1-1; 10 bases line up with TRBD1. The CDR3 sequence is 15 residues long. J gave up 2 bases and V 5 bases, and 5 bases lay outside the gene matches. In germline, CDR1 is SGHTA, CDR2 FQGNSA. CDR3 coding DNA: TGTGCCAGCAGCATCGACAGGGGGCTCAACACTGAAGCTTTCTTT. It codes for CASSIDRGLNTEAFF.

As DNA, the CDR3 is TGTGCCAGCTCACCGAACCTAGGGACAGGGAGCTCCTACGAGCAGTACTTC. Translated: CASSPNLGTGSSYEQYF. V gene TRBV18 combines with J gene TRBJ2-7, with 9 bases aligning to TRBD1. CDR1 is KGHSH and CDR2 is LQKENI in the germline V gene. V shed 3 bases and J 0 bases; nucleotides not matched to a gene: 9. The CDR3 is 17 residues long.

This chain connects TRBV4-2 to TRBJ1-5; D is undetermined. V lost 0 bases, J lost 3 bases, and 15 bases lay in between. The V gene's germline CDR1 is LGHNA and CDR2 YNFKEQ. The CDR3 consists of 17 residues. This CDR3 is CASSQEGSTTHNQPQHF. The CDR3 DNA follows: TGTGCCAGCAGCCAAGAAGGGAGCACGACCCACAATCAGCCCCAGCATTTT.